The 23 T cell receptor beta chains below were found in one sample sequenced in a study of STAT5B mutations in CD4+ large granular lymphocyte leukemia. Method: immunoSEQ multiplex PCR; TCRdb's copy keeps in-frame clones and lacks some. The sample shows around 30,000 clones, roughly 72% of them seen only once. Sequences were obtained from CD4+ T cells from blood buffy coats. All receptors derive from a human donor in good health.

The genes are TRBV5-4 and TRBJ1-1; the D is unclear. The CDR3 has 14 residues. Trimming removed 1 base at V and 8 bases at J, with 15 bases between. The germline CDR1 and CDR2 sequences are SGHNT and YYREEE (reference sequence). CDR3 region: CASSLRTQQPEAFF. CDR3 nucleotides: TGTGCCAGCAGCTTGAGGACCCAACAGCCCGAAGCTTTCTTT.

The chain combines TRBV27 with TRBJ2-5; D is unclear. V was clipped by 5 bases and J by 7 bases, with 14 bases between them. Germline CDR1 MNHEY, CDR2 SMNVEV (reference sequence). The CDR3 totals 13 residues. The CDR3 region is CASSDPLPGTQYF. The CDR3 DNA reads as TGTGCCAGCAGTGACCCCCTCCCAGGGACCCAGTACTTC.

This clone was observed a handful of times. The genes are TRBV9 and TRBJ1-6, with a possible D match to TRBD1 (5 bases). The V gene lost 4 bases and the J gene lost 5 bases, with 13 bases spanning the gap. Germline V gene lookup returns CDR1 SGDLS and CDR2 YYNGEE. CDR3 size: 15 residues. This chain's CDR3 is CASSQRGGDNSPLHF. The DNA for the CDR3 is TGTGCCAGCAGCCAAAGGGGAGGGGATAATTCACCCCTCCACTTT.

This clone was seen more than once but under ten times. This CDR3 is CASSLGRQGQPQHF. CDR3 DNA: TGTGCCAGCAGCTTAGGCCGACAGGGTCAGCCCCAGCATTTT. The chain combines TRBV7-2 with TRBJ1-5, with 7 bases identical to TRBD1. V shed 1 base and J 6 bases; nucleotides not matched to a gene: 3. Germline-derived CDR1 and CDR2 are SGHTA and FQGNSA. The CDR3 has 14 amino acids.

In nucleotides, the CDR3 is TGTGCCATCAAGGGACAGACCTACGAGCAGTACTTC. It is translated as CAIKGQTYEQYF. This chain connects TRBV10-3 to TRBJ2-7; 7 bases are shared with TRBD1. Germline CDR1 ENHRY, CDR2 SYGVKD. This CDR3 spans 12 amino acids. With V trimmed by 7 bases and J by 2 bases, 2 bases remained unmatched.

This clone occurred once. V is TRBV4-3 and J is TRBJ2-3; 11 bases are a match to TRBD2. Germline trimming cut 6 bases from V and 3 bases from J; bases unmatched to any gene: 5. CDR1 LGHNA and CDR2 YSLEER come from the germline V gene. The CDR3 runs 15 residues. The CDR3 spells CASSPLAGGTDTQYF. The CDR3 nucleotides are TGCGCCAGCAGTCCCCTAGCGGGGGGTACAGATACGCAGTATTTT.

This chain joins TRBV4-3 and TRBJ2-7, with 7 bases lining up with TRBD2. V dropped 1 base and J dropped 4; count of bases not matched to a gene: 7. Germline V gives CDR1 LGHNA, CDR2 YSLEER. This CDR3 contains 15 residues. CDR3 in DNA: TGCGCCAGCAGCCAAGGACTAAGGGGAGGGTACGAGCAGTACTTC. It is translated as CASSQGLRGGYEQYF.

The chain employs TRBV5-1 and TRBJ1-3; D is possibly TRBD1 (5 bases). The V end was cut by 0 bases, the J end by 0 bases, with 13 bases between. Per the germline V gene, CDR1 is SGHRS and CDR2 is YFSETQ. The CDR3 totals 17 residues. Here the CDR3 DNA reads TGCGCCAGCAGCTTGGGTGGGACTCCGAACTCTGGAAACACCATATATTTT. Its translation is CASSLGGTPNSGNTIYF.

The chain couples TRBV9 to TRBJ1-4; D unclear. This CDR3 contains 14 residues. V lost 0 bases to trimming and J lost 8 bases, with 11 bases between them. Germline V gene data show CDR1 as SGDLS and CDR2 as YYNGEE. In DNA form, the CDR3 reads TGTGCCAGCAGCGTAGCGGGAGGTCGGGAAAAACTGTTTTTT. Its protein product is CASSVAGGREKLFF.

The V and J genes are TRBV12-5 and TRBJ2-2; TRBD1 agrees at 8 bases. With V trimmed by 8 bases and J by 6 bases, 8 bases remained unmatched. Germline CDR1 and CDR2: LGHNT and FRNRAP. The CDR3 length is 14 residues. CDR3 bases: TGTGCTAGTCAACGGACAGGGCGTTCCGGGGAGCTGTTTTTT. This codes for CASQRTGRSGELFF.

The count of this clone is one. The chain recombines TRBV14 with TRBJ2-7, with 10 bases fitting TRBD1. The CDR3 consists of 16 residues. CDR1 is SGHDN and CDR2 is FVKESK in the germline V gene. V was pared by 1 base and J by 1 base, with 4 bases of the junction left unmatched. This CDR3 reads CASSQGRDRGSYEQYF. CDR3 in DNA: TGTGCCAGCAGCCAAGGACGGGACAGGGGTTCCTACGAGCAGTACTTC.

V and J are TRBV6-5 and TRBJ2-5, with D perhaps matching TRBD1 or TRBD2 (6 bases each). CDR1 is MNHEY, CDR2 SVGAGI, per germline. V was clipped by 0 bases and J by 5 bases, with 13 bases between them. The CDR3 runs to 15 residues. Written as DNA, the CDR3 is TGTGCCAGCAGTTACTCGGGGGGCGCAGGGGAGACCCAGTACTTC. Amino acid sequence: CASSYSGGAGETQYF.

V and J are TRBV7-2 and TRBJ2-1; 8 bases line up with TRBD1. The trim removed 0 bases at V and 6 bases at J, leaving 4 bases unmatched. Germline V CDR1 and CDR2: SGHTA, FQGNSA. This CDR3 spans 15 amino acids. CDR3 bases: TGTGCCAGCAGCTTAGCCGGACAGGGCTTCAATGAGCAGTTCTTC. Protein sequence: CASSLAGQGFNEQFF.

The chain recombines TRBV20-1 with TRBJ2-5; no clear D gene. The V gene lost 3 bases and the J gene lost 2 bases, with 4 bases spanning the gap. The CDR3 runs 11 residues. CDR1 is DFQATT and CDR2 is SNEGSKA in the germline V gene (reference sequence). The CDR3 region is CSASGQETQYF. In DNA, the CDR3 is TGCAGTGCTAGCGGGCAAGAGACCCAGTACTTC.

V and J are TRBV7-9 and TRBJ1-3; the D is unclear. The germline V gene has CDR1 SEHNR and CDR2 FQNEAQ (reference sequence). V was shortened by 3 bases and J by 4 bases, with 10 bases between the two germline ends. The CDR3 runs 14 residues. This CDR3 is CASSLGGLGNTIYF. DNA for the CDR3: TGTGCCAGCAGCTTGGGCGGTCTGGGAAACACCATATATTTT.

This chain connects TRBV6-6 to TRBJ2-5, with D hard to call. The ends were cut back, 6 bases at V and 0 bases at J, with 5 bases in the middle. CDR3 length: 12 amino acids. Per the germline V gene, CDR1 is MNHNY and CDR2 is SVGAGI (reference sequence). CDR3 sequence (DNA): TGTGCCAGCAGGTTAAACCAAGAGACCCAGTACTTC. Protein: CASRLNQETQYF.

This chain connects TRBV30 to TRBJ1-2, with D tentatively TRBD1 (5 bases). Germline-derived CDR1 and CDR2 are GTSNPN and SVGIG (reference sequence). The V and J ends lost 3 bases and 7 bases respectively, with 9 bases between them. The CDR3 extends over 11 amino acids. The CDR3: CAWSQGSGYTF. The CDR3 DNA reads as TGTGCCTGGAGCCAGGGAAGTGGCTACACCTTC.

This clone was seen a single time. The chain recombines TRBV5-1 with TRBJ2-2; weak D call: TRBD2 (6 bases). Germline assignment: CDR1 SGHRS and CDR2 YFSETQ. V was pared by 5 bases and J by 1 base, with 12 bases between. The CDR3 is 15 amino acids. CDR3 nucleotide sequence: TGCGCCAGCAGGGAGGGGACGAGGAACACCGGGGAGCTGTTTTTT. Protein: CASREGTRNTGELFF.

V and J are TRBV9 and TRBJ2-1; D is ambiguous. The CDR3 is 15 residues long. Germline lookup yields CDR1 SGDLS and CDR2 YYNGEE. V shed 2 bases and J shed 0 bases, with 9 bases lying between them. Here the CDR3 DNA reads TGTGCCAGCAGCGTCTCCGCCGGCTCCTACAATGAGCAGTTCTTC. Residues: CASSVSAGSYNEQFF.

Here the CDR3 DNA reads TGTGCCAGCAGTTACCAAGGGGGTGAGACTGAAGCTTTCTTT. Translating gives CASSYQGGETEAFF. The chain couples TRBV6-6 to TRBJ1-1, with D possibly TRBD1 on 6 matching bases. The CDR3 has 14 residues. V was cut by 2 bases and J by 5 bases, with 12 bases left in between. CDR1 MNHNY and CDR2 SVGAGI come from the germline V gene (reference sequence).

The chain links TRBV7-8 to TRBJ1-1, with D perhaps matching TRBD1 (5 bases). Trimming removed 1 base from V and 11 bases from J, with 23 bases in between. Per germline, CDR1 SGHVS and CDR2 FQNEAQ. CDR3 size: 16 residues. The CDR3 DNA follows: TGTGCCAGCAGCTTAGGGGAGGGACGGCTTACGAGGAGGGCTTTCTTT. Amino acid sequence: CASSLGEGRLTRRAFF.

This chain links TRBV5-1 with TRBJ2-2; D ambiguous. Trimming stripped 4 bases from V and 2 bases from J, with 18 bases between. There are 17 residues in the CDR3. Germline assignment: CDR1 SGHRS and CDR2 YFSETQ. CDR3 amino acids: CASSPEAHSINTGELFF. The CDR3 DNA reads TGCGCCAGCAGCCCCGAGGCCCACTCGATTAACACCGGGGAGCTGTTTTTT.

The sample holds a few counts of this clone. CDR3 bases: TGTGCCAGCAACGAACAGGGAGGGAGTGTGCGGCAGTACTTC. It codes for CASNEQGGSVRQYF. The chain carries TRBV2 and TRBJ2-7; TRBD2 might be the D (7 bases). Germline CDR1 is SNHLY and CDR2 is FYNNEI. The CDR3 length is 14 residues. Trimming took 7 bases from V and 9 from J, leaving 22 bases between them. Complete variable domain (other parts from reference TRBV2 and TRBJ2-7): EPEVTQTPSHQVTQMGQEVILRCVPISNHLYFYWYRQILGQKVEFLVSFYNNEISEKSEIFDDQFSVERPDGSNFTLKIRSTKLEDSAMYFCASNEQGGSVRQYFGPGTRLTVT.